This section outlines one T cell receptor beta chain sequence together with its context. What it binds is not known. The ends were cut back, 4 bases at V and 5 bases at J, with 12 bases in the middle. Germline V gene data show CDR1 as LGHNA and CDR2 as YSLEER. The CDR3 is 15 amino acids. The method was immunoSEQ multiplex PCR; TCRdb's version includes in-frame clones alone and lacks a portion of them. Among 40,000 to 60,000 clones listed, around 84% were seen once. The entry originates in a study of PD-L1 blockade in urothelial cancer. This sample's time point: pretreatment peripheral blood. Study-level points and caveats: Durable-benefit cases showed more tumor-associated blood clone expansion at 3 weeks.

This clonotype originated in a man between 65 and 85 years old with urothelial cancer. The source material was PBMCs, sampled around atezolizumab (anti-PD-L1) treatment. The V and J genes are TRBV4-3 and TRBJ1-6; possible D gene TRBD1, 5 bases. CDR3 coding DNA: TGCGCCAGCAGCCCCGGCGGGGACCATAATTCACCCCTCCACTTT. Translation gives CASSPGGDHNSPLHF.